The 13 T cell receptor beta chains in this list originate from one sample, sequenced in a study of cytomegalovirus exposure and HLA in healthy donors (TCRdb year 2017). Library preparation used the immunoSEQ multiplex PCR assay. For the multiplex PCR, a mixture combining 60 forward primers for TCR Vbeta segments and 13 reverse primers for TCR Jbeta segments was used. In its TCRdb copy, this immuneACCESS table keeps in-frame sequences only and misses some clones. Where compared with another copy, unresolved V genes explain less than half of these, and the others have no known cause. Counted in this sample were about 140,000 clones; approximately 70% of them appeared once. Around 6.3% of the sample is held by the ten biggest clonotypes. The sequenced material came from PBMCs. Receptors originate from a woman aged 55 to 70 in good health and CMV-seronegative.

This rearrangement joins TRBV2 to TRBJ2-3, with a tentative D call TRBD2 (6 bases). Trimming shortened V by 4 bases and J by 6 bases, and 11 bases separated the two germline ends. This CDR3 has 13 amino acids. Germline V CDR1 and CDR2: SNHLY, FYNNEI. For the CDR3, the DNA is TGTGCCAGCAGTGGGGTCGGGAGCGATACGCAGTATTTT. Protein product: CASSGVGSDTQYF.

This chain connects TRBV9 to TRBJ1-6; 9 nucleotides agree with TRBD1. The CDR3 contains 15 residues. Germline CDR1 and CDR2: SGDLS and YYNGEE. V shed 3 bases, J shed 7 bases, and the junction held 5 bases outside the gene matches. The CDR3: CASSAGTGTNSPLHF. Here the CDR3 DNA reads TGTGCCAGCAGCGCTGGGACAGGGACCAATTCACCCCTCCACTTT.

This chain joins TRBV15 and TRBJ2-7, with D possibly matching TRBD2 (6 bases). Between the trimmed V and J ends, which lost 0 bases and 7 bases, there was a span of 19 bases. The germline gives CDR1 LNHNV, CDR2 YYDKDF (reference sequence). The CDR3 is made up of 16 amino acids. DNA of the CDR3: TGTGCCACCAGCAGAGAGGCAGGCCTATTGGGGGGAGAGCAGTACTTC. Its translation: CATSREAGLLGGEQYF.

This sequence joins TRBV18 and TRBJ1-1, with 9 nucleotides matching TRBD1. V shed 4 bases and J 5 bases; nucleotides not matched to a gene: 5. The CDR3 runs 14 residues. Germline V gives CDR1 KGHSH, CDR2 LQKENI. CDR3 nucleotides: TGTGCCAGCTCACGGGGACAGGGAGAAACTGAAGCTTTCTTT. Encoded protein: CASSRGQGETEAFF.

CDR3: CASSIGRGRNNEQFF. The CDR3 DNA reads as TGTGCCAGTAGTATCGGCAGGGGGAGGAACAATGAGCAGTTCTTC. The chain has TRBV19 and TRBJ2-1; D is possibly TRBD1 (7 bases). Germline V gene data show CDR1 as LNHDA and CDR2 as SQIVND (reference sequence). The CDR3 length is 15 residues. V lost 3 bases to trimming and J lost 5 bases, with 14 bases between them.

CDR3 DNA: TGTGCCAGCAGTTTATTTGGACAGGGAGCCCACTCTGGAAACACCATATATTTT. Translation gives CASSLFGQGAHSGNTIYF. The gene calls are TRBV27 and TRBJ1-3; 8 nucleotides match TRBD1. Per germline, CDR1 MNHEY and CDR2 SMNVEV (reference sequence). Trimming took 1 base from V and 0 from J; bases not matched to a gene: 8. The CDR3 spans 18 residues.

This clone has only a few counts. The chain employs TRBV15 and TRBJ2-1, with D possibly matching TRBD2 (6 bases). Trimming took 0 bases from V and 10 from J, leaving 10 bases between them. The CDR3 sequence is 13 residues long. Germline CDR1 reads LNHNV; CDR2 reads YYDKDF (reference sequence). In nucleotides, the CDR3 is TGTGCCACCAGCAGAGATTGGGGGGTGGAGCAGTTCTTC. This codes for CATSRDWGVEQFF.

The CDR3 sequence is CASSPQTRDNSPLHF. DNA of the CDR3: TGCGCCAGCAGCCCCCAGACACGAGATAATTCACCCCTCCACTTT. This sequence joins TRBV5-1 and TRBJ1-6; D remains unclear. This CDR3 contains 15 residues. Trimming shortened V by 4 bases and J by 5 bases, and 13 bases separated the two germline ends. From germline, CDR1 is SGHRS and CDR2 YFSETQ. The whole variable domain, filled in from reference TRBV5-1 and TRBJ1-6, reads KAGVTQTPRYLIKTRGQQVTLSCSPISGHRSVSWYQQTPGQGLQFLFEYFSETQRNKGNFPGRFSGRQFSNSRSEMNVSTLELGDSALYLCASSPQTRDNSPLHFGNGTRLTVT.

Points on this clone: Lacking the conserved final phenylalanine or tryptophan, this CDR3 likely reflects a read error. The chain combines TRBV2 with TRBJ1-2, with a weak D call TRBD1 (6 bases). The CDR3 runs to 13 residues. The V end was cut by 6 bases, the J end by 7 bases, with 15 bases between. From germline, CDR1 is SNHLY and CDR2 FYNNEI. The CDR3 reads CASSALQGSGYTL. CDR3 nucleotide sequence: TGTGCCAGCAGCGCCCTCCAGGGGTCTGGCTACACCCTC.

The rearrangement uses TRBV5-1 and TRBJ2-2, with D uncertain. CDR3 length: 14 residues. Germline V gene sequence: CDR1 SGHRS, CDR2 YFSETQ. V dropped 7 bases and J dropped 4 bases, with 14 bases sitting between them. The CDR3 DNA is TGCGCCAGCGCAGAAGTCACGGGCACCGGGGAGCTGTTTTTT. It yields the protein CASAEVTGTGELFF.

The chain uses TRBV10-1 and TRBJ2-5; D not resolved. The CDR3 is 9 amino acids. Deletions cut 6 bases from V and 12 bases from J, with 8 bases between. Germline V gene data show CDR1 as WNHNN and CDR2 as SYGVQD (reference sequence). As DNA, the CDR3 is TGCGCCAGCAGGAGCGTAGAGTACTTC. Residues: CASRSVEYF.

The rearrangement links TRBV19 to TRBJ2-5; 10 bases are shared with TRBD2. CDR3 length equals 14 residues. With 3 bases clipped from V and 5 bases from J, the junction kept 3 bases outside the gene matches. CDR1 and CDR2 (germline): LNHDA, SQIVND (reference sequence). CDR3 DNA: TGTGCCAGTAGTATCGGAGCGGGGGGGGAGACCCAGTACTTC. This encodes CASSIGAGGETQYF.

This chain uses TRBV5-4 with TRBJ1-5; 9 positions match TRBD1. The length of the CDR3 is 14 residues. Trimming took 3 bases from V and 4 from J; bases not matched to a gene: 2. Looked up from germline, CDR1 is SGHNT and CDR2 is YYREEE (reference sequence). CDR3 loop: CASSSGQGNQPQHF. CDR3 nucleotides: TGTGCCAGCAGCTCGGGACAGGGAAATCAGCCCCAGCATTTT.